The 3 T cell receptor beta chains below all came from one sample that was sequenced in a study of cytomegalovirus exposure and HLA in healthy donors. Researchers ran the PCR with 60 Vbeta and 13 Jbeta primers. Data came from immunoSEQ multiplex PCR; TCRdb stores just in-frame clones and leaves some out. The repertoire includes 110,000 to 150,000 clones, around 70% of them detected once, and approximately 2.1% sits in the top ten. Sample: PBMCs. The origin of the receptors is a man aged 35 to 55 in good health and CMV-seronegative.

A remark on this clone: This same CDR3 is encoded by further DNA sequences in the sample. The chain carries TRBV5-4 and TRBJ1-4, with TRBD1 matching 7 bases. Per germline, CDR1 SGHNT and CDR2 YYREEE (reference sequence). This CDR3 has 14 amino acids. The J segment lost 4 bases and the V segment lost 5 bases, leaving 5 bases of the junction unmatched. CDR3 nucleotide sequence: TGTGCCAGCAGGTCGGACAGGATTAATGAAAAACTGTTTTTT. Amino acids: CASRSDRINEKLFF.

J is TRBJ2-7 and V is TRBV6-1, with 11 bases fitting TRBD1. Trimming took 2 bases from V and 3 from J; bases not matched to a gene: 3. Looked up from germline, CDR1 is MNHNS and CDR2 is SASEGT. The CDR3 covers 15 residues. DNA of the CDR3: TGTGCCAGCAGTGAAATCGGGACAGGGGGCTACGAGCAGTACTTC. Its protein product is CASSEIGTGGYEQYF.

Only a few counts were recorded for this clone. The rearrangement joins TRBV9 to TRBJ2-3, with TRBD2 matching 14 bases. Germline V gene data show CDR1 as SGDLS and CDR2 as YYNGEE. The CDR3 length is 15 residues. V shed 3 bases and J 3 bases; nucleotides not matched to a gene: 0. CDR3 sequence reads: CASSGLAGGTDTQYF. CDR3 DNA sequence: TGTGCCAGCAGCGGACTAGCGGGAGGGACAGATACGCAGTATTTT. Full variable domain (outside the CDR3, taken from reference TRBV9 and TRBJ2-3): DSGVTQTPKHLITATGQRVTLRCSPRSGDLSVYWYQQSLDQGLQFLIQYYNGEERAKGNILERFSAQQFPDLHSELNLSSLELGDSALYFCASSGLAGGTDTQYFGPGTRLTVL.